The T cell receptor beta chain described here comes from a study of T-cell reconstitution after alpha-beta-depleted transplantation in children. Construction of the TCRbeta library involved unique molecular identifiers. TCRdb recomputed calls from the PCR reads with MiXCR, one row per CDR3 protein. This table has about 230,000 distinct CDR3 sequences, roughly a tenth appearing once. The TCR was taken from a human donor who donated a stem cell graft to a child with SCID. Sequencing was performed on PBMCs from the stem cell graft donor, taken from the stem cell graft.

The CDR3 here is CASSAFDRVTGELFF. The DNA for the CDR3 is TGTGCCAGCAGCGCCTTCGACAGGGTAACCGGGGAGCTGTTTTTT. The chain employs TRBV9 and TRBJ2-2, with 7 nucleotides matching TRBD1. This CDR3 is 15 amino acids long. Germline values: CDR1 SGDLS, CDR2 YYNGEE. Germline trimming cut 3 bases from V and 5 bases from J; bases unmatched to any gene: 7.